The next 10 T cell receptor beta chains were all read from a single sample in a study of blood T cell repertoires in COVID-19. TCRdb's copy holds only in-frame clones and misses some; the assay was immunoSEQ multiplex PCR. The top ten hold roughly 4.3% of the sample, which has a few hundred thousand clones, 80% to 90% seen once. The sequenced sample was PBMCs or T cells enriched from blood (not recorded which). These receptors were taken from a woman in her 30s who had recovered from COVID-19.

The gene calls are TRBV7-2 and TRBJ1-5; D gene unclear. The CDR3 spans 14 residues. V shed 5 bases and J shed 6 bases, with 14 bases lying between them. Germline V gives CDR1 SGHTA, CDR2 FQGNSA. Here the CDR3 DNA reads TGTGCCAGCAGCCCCAGTTCAGGATTTCAGCCCCAGCATTTT. Encoded protein: CASSPSSGFQPQHF.

This clone has only a few counts. The V and J genes are TRBV5-1 and TRBJ2-7; tentatively, D is TRBD2 (6 bases). V was trimmed by 3 bases and J by 2 bases, leaving 21 bases between them. Germline V gives CDR1 SGHRS, CDR2 YFSETQ. CDR3 length: 17 residues. CDR3 DNA sequence: TGCGCCAGCAGCTCCCGGGACTTCGACGTCTTTACCTACGAGCAGTACTTC. Translating it yields CASSSRDFDVFTYEQYF.

V usage is TRBV19 and J usage is TRBJ1-2; 7 bases line up with TRBD1. CDR1 LNHDA and CDR2 SQIVND come from the germline V gene (reference sequence). Losses at the gene ends were 6 bases for V and 4 bases for J; bases not matched to a gene: 17. CDR3 length equals 17 residues. This chain's CDR3 is CASRRDSADPWGYGYTF. The CDR3 coding sequence is TGTGCCAGTAGACGGGACAGCGCCGATCCGTGGGGCTATGGCTACACCTTC.

J is TRBJ1-4 and V is TRBV11-2; D unresolved. CDR1 and CDR2 from the germline V gene are SGHAT and FQNNGV. The CDR3 runs to 16 residues. Trimming left V 5 bases short and J 7 bases short, with 20 bases between. The DNA for the CDR3 is TGTGCCAGCAGCCCTCGATCCCCCAATCTCGGTGAAAAACTGTTTTTT. Its protein is CASSPRSPNLGEKLFF.

The chain carries TRBV7-9 and TRBJ2-7, with a possible D match to TRBD2 (7 bases). The CDR3 is 13 residues long. Germline V gives CDR1 SEHNR, CDR2 FQNEAQ (reference sequence). The V end was cut by 2 bases, the J end by 4 bases, with 9 bases between. The chain's CDR3 is CASSLKGGYEQYF. DNA for the CDR3: TGTGCCAGCAGCTTAAAGGGGGGGTACGAGCAGTACTTC.

This clone has just one count. The chain is built from TRBV28 and TRBJ2-7; TRBD2 matches 10 bases. The germline gives CDR1 MDHEN, CDR2 SYDVKM. The CDR3 extends over 15 amino acids. V shed 5 bases, J shed 2 bases, and the junction held 6 bases outside the gene matches. As DNA, the CDR3 is TGTGCCAGCAGTGGCACTAGCGGGACCCCCTACGAGCAGTACTTC. Translated: CASSGTSGTPYEQYF.

This chain uses TRBV3-1 (or the pseudogene TRBV3-2) with TRBJ1-2, with 8 bases that match TRBD1. V trimming: 6 bases; J trimming: 4 bases; junction bases outside the gene matches: 16. Germline CDR1 is LGHDT and CDR2 is YNNKEL (reference sequence). CDR3 length equals 17 residues. The CDR3 nucleotides read TGTGCCAGCAGGCCACTAGTTCGACAGGGGCTATCCTATGGCTACACCTTC. Its translation is CASRPLVRQGLSYGYTF.

This chain uses TRBV19 with TRBJ2-7; D is possibly TRBD1 (5 bases). V lost 10 bases and J lost 6, with 19 bases in between. Germline V gene lookup returns CDR1 LNHDA and CDR2 SQIVND (reference sequence). The CDR3 covers 13 residues. For the CDR3, the DNA is TGTGCCACTATCAAGTCCTGGGGCGGCGAGCAGTACTTC. It codes for CATIKSWGGEQYF. The variable domain in full, with the rest retrieved from reference TRBV19 and TRBJ2-7, is DGGITQSPKYLFRKEGQNVTLSCEQNLNHDAMYWYRQDPGQGLRLIYYSQIVNDFQKGDIAEGYSVSREKKESFPLTVTSAQKNPTAFYLCATIKSWGGEQYFGPGTRLTVT.

This chain links TRBV15 with TRBJ2-7, with 7 nucleotides matching TRBD1. CDR3 length: 15 residues. V gave up 3 bases and J gave up 4 bases; unmatched junction bases: 9. The V gene's germline CDR1 is LNHNV and CDR2 YYDKDF (reference sequence). The CDR3 protein is CATSSAQGVKYEQYF. The CDR3 DNA is TGTGCCACCAGCAGTGCTCAGGGGGTGAAGTACGAGCAGTACTTC.

The V gene is TRBV6-5, the J gene TRBJ2-2; 8 bases line up with TRBD1. The CDR3 is 14 amino acids. The junction had 7 bases not matched to a gene; V was cut back by 10 bases and J by 3 bases. The germline V gene has CDR1 MNHEY and CDR2 SVGAGI. Written as DNA, the CDR3 is TGTGCCATCAGGGGGCGGTATCACACCGGGGAGCTGTTTTTT. Translating gives CAIRGRYHTGELFF.